The present T cell receptor beta chain was sequenced within a study of neurological immune-mediated disorders. The CDR3 length is 14 residues. The V end was cut by 4 bases, the J end by 3 bases, with 13 bases between. The V gene's germline CDR1 is SGHRS and CDR2 YFSETQ. TCRdb analysed the 5' RACE reads with MiXCR anew, one entry per CDR3 protein. The sample has 60,000 to 85,000 distinct CDR3 sequences, 5% to 6% seen once; the top ten hold 2.2%. This clonotype appeared a few times. Sequenced material: PBMCs. This sequence joins TRBV5-1 and TRBJ2-5, with unresolved D. This TCR was recovered from a woman aged 25 to 39 with multiple sclerosis. The CDR3 reads CASSGSRTEETQYF. The CDR3 nucleotides read TGCGCCAGCAGCGGGTCCAGAACTGAAGAGACCCAGTACTTC.